The 27 T cell receptor beta chains in this list originate from one sample, sequenced in a study of identical twins. MiXCR was run by TCRdb on the 5' RACE reads, yielding one entry per CDR3 protein. Of 210,000 or so distinct CDR3 sequences in the sample, roughly 15% are singletons; the top ten hold around two fifths. Separately, the same data were catalogued under a study of T cells expressing NK-cell markers.

Specimen: CD8+ T cells sorted from blood. These TCRs come from a woman between 18 and 29 years old in good health.

The chain uses TRBV7-2 and TRBJ2-7, with 7 bases lining up with TRBD2. The CDR3 sequence is 16 residues long. In germline, CDR1 is SGHTA, CDR2 FQGNSA. With V trimmed by 5 bases and J by 3 bases, 13 bases remained unmatched. The CDR3 sequence: CASSLYSSSGSYEQYF. The CDR3 bases are TGTGCCAGCAGCCTATACTCCTCTAGCGGAAGCTACGAGCAGTACTTC.

The sample holds many counts of this clonotype. J is TRBJ2-5 and V is TRBV12-3 or TRBV12-4; D could derive from TRBD1 or TRBD2 (5 bases each). The CDR3 consists of 13 residues. V dropped 4 bases and J dropped 5 bases, with 11 bases sitting between them. CDR3: CASSWDGPETQYF. The CDR3 nucleotides are TGTGCCAGCAGTTGGGACGGACCGGAGACCCAGTACTTC.

The table lists this clonotype with a few counts. The rearrangement joins TRBV7-2 to TRBJ2-3; D unresolved. The germline V gene encodes CDR1 SGHTA and CDR2 FQGNSA. This CDR3 is built from 15 residues. Trimming shortened V by 1 base and J by 3 bases, and 11 bases separated the two germline ends. The CDR3: CASSLEGRRTDTQYF. CDR3 bases: TGTGCCAGCAGCTTAGAGGGCAGAAGGACAGATACGCAGTATTTT.

This clonotype was recorded many times. The chain employs TRBV12-5 and TRBJ2-3, with a weak D call TRBD2 (7 bases). The CDR3 runs 16 residues. CDR1 is LGHNT, CDR2 FRNRAP, per germline. Trimming took off 5 bases at V and 1 base at J, with 16 bases between the two ends. The chain's CDR3 is CASGPSGAGGTDTQYF. Here the CDR3 DNA reads TGTGCTAGTGGTCCCTCGGGGGCGGGAGGCACAGATACGCAGTATTTT.

The CDR3 region has the DNA TGTGCCAGCAACCCCCTCGAGGGGGCGAACACTGAAGCTTTCTTT. Its protein is CASNPLEGANTEAFF. The V gene is TRBV7-9, the J gene TRBJ1-1, with 7 bases fitting TRBD1. CDR1 and CDR2 from the germline V gene are SEHNR and FQNEAQ (reference sequence). V lost 7 bases and J lost 1; bases outside the gene matches: 9. The CDR3 is made up of 15 amino acids. The complete variable domain, with remaining parts taken from reference TRBV7-9 and TRBJ1-1, reads DTGVSQNPRHKITKRGQNVTFRCDPISEHNRLYWYRQTLGQGPEFLTYFQNEAQLEKSRLLSDRFSAERPKGSFSTLEIQRTEQGDSAMYLCASNPLEGANTEAFFGQGTRLTVV.

There are a few counts of this clonotype. One end of the junction fails to match germline, which may point to a read error. The chain has TRBV10-3 and TRBJ1-2; tentatively, D is TRBD1 (5 bases). CDR3 length equals 14 residues. Looked up from germline, CDR1 is ENHRY and CDR2 is SYGVKD. The CDR3 nucleotides are TGTGCCATCAGGGAGTGGGACGGCGCATATGGCTACACCTTC. It codes for CAIREWDGAYGYTF.

This clonotype has a handful of counts. V and J are TRBV7-9 and TRBJ2-7, with D possibly being TRBD2 (5 bases). Germline loops: CDR1 SEHNR, CDR2 FQNEAQ (reference sequence). Trimming removed 6 bases at V and 7 bases at J, with 19 bases between. This CDR3 contains 14 residues. The CDR3 coding sequence is TGTGCCAGCAGTTCCCTTTGGACTTTGGGTGAGCAGTACTTC. This codes for CASSSLWTLGEQYF.

The chain links TRBV11-2 to TRBJ2-1; 9 bases fit TRBD2. Trimming took 1 base from V and 1 from J; bases not matched to a gene: 2. The CDR3 has 16 residues. From germline, CDR1 is SGHAT and CDR2 FQNNGV. The CDR3 region is CASSLVAGASYNEQFF. CDR3 DNA: TGTGCCAGCAGCTTAGTAGCGGGGGCTTCCTACAATGAGCAGTTCTTC.

The chain joins TRBV5-1 to TRBJ2-7; weak D call: TRBD1 (5 bases). The length of the CDR3 is 14 residues. Germline CDR1 reads SGHRS; CDR2 reads YFSETQ. V gave up 2 bases and J gave up 3 bases, with 12 bases separating them. CDR3 sequence reads: CASSLTGPIYEQYF. For the CDR3, the DNA is TGCGCCAGCAGCTTAACAGGCCCTATCTACGAGCAGTACTTC.

This clonotype was counted at least ten times. The chain is built from TRBV9 and TRBJ2-6; D remains ambiguous. The germline V and J ends were trimmed by 4 bases and 1 base, with 3 bases remaining between them. The CDR3 is 13 amino acids. Germline V gene sequence: CDR1 SGDLS, CDR2 YYNGEE. CDR3 amino acids: CASSSSGANVLTF. The CDR3 coding sequence is TGTGCCAGCAGCTCTTCTGGGGCCAACGTCCTGACTTTC.

V usage is TRBV27 and J usage is TRBJ2-2; D unresolved. CDR1 is MNHEY and CDR2 is SMNVEV in the germline V gene (reference sequence). With 5 bases removed from V and 2 bases from J, the gap between germline ends came to 15 bases. This CDR3 region has 16 residues. The DNA of the CDR3 is TGTGCCAGCAGTCCCCGCCACCTCACTAACACCGGGGAGCTGTTTTTT. Translating gives CASSPRHLTNTGELFF.

This clonotype was counted only a few times. This rearrangement joins TRBV5-1 to TRBJ2-5; 9 nucleotides match TRBD2. The CDR3 contains 16 residues. Trimming at V came to 1 base and at J to 9 bases, leaving 13 bases not matched to a gene. Germline CDR1 and CDR2: SGHRS and YFSETQ. The CDR3 DNA is TGCGCCAGCAGCTTGAATAGCGGGAGCGCCGCAGGGGCCCAGTACTTC. Its protein is CASSLNSGSAAGAQYF.

This clonotype was detected only a few times. The chain uses TRBV10-2 and TRBJ2-7; tentative D call: TRBD1 (5 bases). Trimming removed 3 bases from V and 3 bases from J, with 18 bases in between. The CDR3 is 16 residues long. Germline CDR1 and CDR2: WSHSY and SAAADI. This CDR3 is CASSDQPSGHVYEQYF. CDR3 in DNA: TGCGCCAGCAGTGACCAGCCTAGTGGACACGTCTACGAGCAGTACTTC.

V gene TRBV7-9 combines with J gene TRBJ1-1, with D tentatively TRBD1 (5 bases). V dropped 1 base and J dropped 1 base, with 7 bases sitting between them. The CDR3 runs 14 residues. Germline V gives CDR1 SEHNR, CDR2 FQNEAQ (reference sequence). The CDR3, as DNA: TGTGCCAGCAGCTTAGGGACATCGAACACTGAAGCTTTCTTT. Amino acid sequence: CASSLGTSNTEAFF.

This clonotype has more than one count but fewer than ten. The J gene is TRBJ2-5, the V gene TRBV15; 11 bases are shared with TRBD2. The CDR3 is 16 amino acids. After removal of 3 bases from V and 2 bases from J, the junction contained 5 bases not matched to a gene. Germline V gene sequence: CDR1 LNHNV, CDR2 YYDKDF (reference sequence). CDR3 bases: TGTGCCACCAGCAGCCTAGCGGGGGGCACTCAAGAGACCCAGTACTTC. Amino acid sequence: CATSSLAGGTQETQYF.

This clonotype showed up just a few times. The rearrangement joins TRBV7-9 to TRBJ2-2, with 8 bases fitting TRBD2. CDR3 length: 16 residues. With 4 bases clipped from V and 1 base from J, the junction kept 5 bases outside the gene matches. Germline V CDR1 and CDR2: SEHNR, FQNEAQ (reference sequence). In DNA, the CDR3 is TGTGCCAGCAGCTATCCAAGCGGGAGGAACACCGGGGAGCTGTTTTTT. It specifies CASSYPSGRNTGELFF.

The chain couples TRBV13 to TRBJ1-5; TRBD1 matches 7 bases. From germline, CDR1 is PRHDT and CDR2 FYEKMQ (reference sequence). The CDR3 has 15 residues. Losses at the gene ends were 0 bases for V and 7 bases for J; bases not matched to a gene: 6. Here the CDR3 DNA reads TGTGCCAGCAGCTTAGGTCTGGGACAGAACCAGCCCCAGCATTTT. This codes for CASSLGLGQNQPQHF.

This clonotype was detected many times. The chain uses TRBV5-1 and TRBJ2-1; weak D call: TRBD2 (6 bases). The CDR3 spans 16 residues. In germline, CDR1 is SGHRS, CDR2 YFSETQ. V was cut by 0 bases and J by 4 bases, with 14 bases left in between. CDR3 residues: CASSLVGTAGYNEQFF. Here the CDR3 DNA reads TGCGCCAGCAGCTTGGTGGGGACCGCGGGGTACAATGAGCAGTTCTTC.

The V call is TRBV7-9, the J call TRBJ2-7, with D tentatively TRBD2 (6 bases). This CDR3 has 14 residues. CDR1 SEHNR and CDR2 FQNEAQ come from the germline V gene (reference sequence). V lost 5 bases and J lost 5, with 16 bases in between. Written as DNA, the CDR3 is TGTGCCAGCAGCCGCCCGGCCTGGGGGGACGAGCAGTACTTC. This translates into CASSRPAWGDEQYF.

This clonotype was picked up a small number of times. V and J are TRBV29-1 and TRBJ2-1; a possible D gene is TRBD2 (6 bases). V dropped 5 bases and J dropped 4 bases, with 18 bases sitting between them. The CDR3 runs 15 residues. Germline values: CDR1 SQVTM, CDR2 ANQGSEA. This CDR3 is CSVPPPGETYNEQFF. The CDR3 region has the DNA TGCAGCGTTCCCCCCCCGGGAGAAACTTACAATGAGCAGTTCTTC.

A few counts support this clonotype. The chain joins TRBV28 to TRBJ2-7; tentative D call: TRBD2 (6 bases). This CDR3 is built from 14 residues. Germline CDR1 and CDR2: MDHEN and SYDVKM. V gave up 3 bases and J gave up 6 bases, with 15 bases separating them. CDR3 coding DNA: TGTGCCAGCAGTTTCGGGCCCGGGGGAAGCGAGCAGTACTTC. Translated: CASSFGPGGSEQYF.

V and J are TRBV12-3 or TRBV12-4 and TRBJ2-1; 8 bases are shared with TRBD2. The CDR3 sequence is 14 residues long. J was trimmed by 3 bases and V by 5 bases; bases with no gene match: 3. Written as DNA, the CDR3 is TGTGCCAGCAGTCTACTAGCGGACTACAATGAGCAGTTCTTC. Its translation is CASSLLADYNEQFF.

This clonotype occurred a few times. The V gene is TRBV14, the J gene TRBJ1-2; D is unresolved. Deletions cut 0 bases from V and 4 bases from J, with 12 bases between. Per germline, CDR1 SGHDN and CDR2 FVKESK. CDR3 length: 15 residues. The CDR3 coding sequence is TGTGCCAGCAGCCAAGATTTCACAGCGATCTATGGCTACACCTTC. It encodes CASSQDFTAIYGYTF. The full variable domain, its missing parts supplied by reference TRBV14 and TRBJ1-2, is EAGVTQFPSHSVIEKGQTVTLRCDPISGHDNLYWYRRVMGKEIKFLLHFVKESKQDESGMPNNRFLAERTGGTYSTLKVQPAELEDSGVYFCASSQDFTAIYGYTFGSGTRLTVV.

DNA of the CDR3: TGCAGCGTTGATGGGCAGGCTTCCTACAATGAGCAGTTCTTC. Amino acids: CSVDGQASYNEQFF. The genes are TRBV29-1 and TRBJ2-1; no reliable D call. Trimming took off 3 bases at V and 1 base at J, with 10 bases between the two ends. The CDR3 extends over 14 amino acids. The germline gives CDR1 SQVTM, CDR2 ANQGSEA.

V gene TRBV27 combines with J gene TRBJ2-7, with D maybe TRBD2 (5 bases). The V gene's germline CDR1 is MNHEY and CDR2 SMNVEV (reference sequence). This CDR3 comprises 14 residues. V dropped 2 bases and J dropped 3 bases, with 11 bases sitting between them. CDR3 sequence reads: CASSLKAARYEQYF. CDR3 nucleotides: TGTGCCAGCAGTTTAAAAGCGGCACGCTACGAGCAGTACTTC.

This clonotype was counted between two and nine times. The chain couples TRBV7-9 to TRBJ1-1, with a tentative D call TRBD1 (6 bases). Trimming stripped 4 bases from V and 10 bases from J, with 16 bases between. Germline assignment: CDR1 SEHNR and CDR2 FQNEAQ (reference sequence). CDR3 length: 13 amino acids. The CDR3 sequence: CASSYGGRVGAFF. In DNA form, the CDR3 reads TGTGCCAGCAGCTACGGGGGCAGGGTCGGAGCTTTCTTT.

This clonotype has just a few counts. This rearrangement joins TRBV7-9 to TRBJ1-1; no firm D call. This CDR3 region has 12 residues. Trimming took 5 bases from V and 11 from J, leaving 15 bases between them. Looked up from germline, CDR1 is SEHNR and CDR2 is FQNEAQ (reference sequence). For the CDR3, the DNA is TGTGCCAGCAGCGTCGCAGCAACCCCCGCTTTCTTT. It yields the protein CASSVAATPAFF.